This paragraph covers one TCR beta chain sequence. This clone was picked up one time. Its target antigen remains unknown. Nothing much larger sits one base from this clone, and base qualities are not available. Genomic DNA was isolated from the sorted cells so that the TCRbeta CDR3 region could be sequenced. The immunoSEQ Assay was used for sequencing of TCRbeta CDR3 regions. The clones in this table, taken by TCRdb from immuneACCESS, are in-frame only. Not every clone is retained; where verified, under half of the shortfall comes from an unresolved V gene, and the cause of the rest is unknown. The sample data list tens of thousands of clones, and about 89% of these were observed just once. The leading ten clones occupy 16% of the sample. This sample was taken from a study of OX40 agonist ivuxolimab in advanced cancers. Study-wide context: Ivuxolimab was an agonistic, fully human IgG2 monoclonal antibody directed against OX40 (CD134), a costimulatory receptor. Intravenous ivuxolimab was administered to patients every 2 weeks at six dose levels: 0.01, 0.1, 0.3, 1.5, 3 and 10 mg/kg. Among the approximately 50 dose-escalation patients, around 20 had hepatocellular carcinoma, 15 melanoma, 9 renal cell carcinoma and 9 head and neck cancer. The dose-escalation cohort was about 87% male with a mean age of 60 years, ranging from about 23 to 85. Prior anti-PD-1, anti-PD-L1 or anti-CTLA-4 therapy was permitted, and approximately 40% of dose-escalation patients had received checkpoint inhibitors. Three dose-escalation patients achieved partial responses, one with hepatocellular carcinoma and two with cutaneous melanoma. Peripheral TCRbeta sequencing aimed to test whether ivuxolimab altered TCR sequence diversity and caused clonal T-cell expansion. The paper reports the monotherapy dose-escalation portion (N of about 47 patients) of the phase I ivuxolimab trial.

Overall study outcomes, separate from this receptor: Low levels of normalized T-cell clonal expansion were also seen in some nonresponding patients. At doses from 0.1 to 3.0 mg/kg, clonal expansion was seen in both CD4+ and CD8+ blood T cells between baseline and week 6. The antigen specificity of the clonally expanded peripheral T cells was not determined. After ivuxolimab, expanded clones were on average more numerous among CD8+ T cells than among CD4+ T cells. In the 0.1-3.0 mg/kg groups, partial responders had among the lowest normalized peripheral clonal expansion, particularly in CD8+ T cells.

Patients with autoimmune disease history or receiving systemic immunosuppression were excluded from the trial. Peripheral blood for TCR sequencing was collected from all dose cohorts at baseline, on cycle 4 day 1, and on cycle 7 day 1. Samples came from an open-label, multicenter, first-in-human phase I dose-escalation trial of ivuxolimab. The trial enrolled adults with locally advanced or metastatic head and neck squamous cell, hepatocellular, melanoma or renal cell carcinoma. Before TCR sequencing, CD4+ T cells and CD8+ T cells were sorted from peripheral blood as separate populations. The sequenced sample was CD4+ or CD8+ T cells sorted from blood, obtained in a trial of the OX40 agonist ivuxolimab. This TCR derives from an adult with an advanced solid tumor such as melanoma, head and neck, liver or kidney cancer.

The nucleotide sequence is given as TGTGCCAGCAGTTTATTGGCGAAGATGAACACTGAAGCTTTCTTT. It is translated as CASSLLAKMNTEAFF. This chain joins TRBV27 to TRBJ1-1, with no confident D gene call. The CDR3 numbers 15 residues from cysteine through phenylalanine. The only DNA kept is the CDR3, 45 bases in frame from the first base. CDR1 and CDR2, looked up from the germline V gene (reference sequence), are MNHEY and SMNVEV. The junction carries 9 bases between V and J, which are trimmed by 1 base and 0 bases respectively.